This T cell receptor (beta chain) derives from a study of T-cell memory formation after mild COVID-19. Study-level results: Those CD4+ clones that contracted were mainly in CM and EM (CD8+ ones in EMRA).

This clonotype was detected only a few times. Its antigen remains unidentified. TCRdb re-called the 5' RACE reads through MiXCR, storing one row per CDR3 protein. The table records hundreds of thousands of distinct CDR3 sequences, roughly 15% of them present only once. Sequenced input: PBMCs or a T cell subset sorted from them (not recorded which). The sequence came from a young man who had mild COVID-19 (a few samples of this study predate the infection). Cell type and time point are not known.

Here the CDR3 reads CASSFSPTGGAEQFF. The CDR3 DNA is TGTGCCAGCAGCTTCTCACCGACAGGGGGCGCTGAGCAGTTCTTC. V is TRBV7-2 and J is TRBJ2-1; 10 bases agree with TRBD1. Germline V gives CDR1 SGHTA, CDR2 FQGNSA. This CDR3 has 15 residues. V was pared by 3 bases and J by 9 bases, with 8 bases of the junction left unmatched.